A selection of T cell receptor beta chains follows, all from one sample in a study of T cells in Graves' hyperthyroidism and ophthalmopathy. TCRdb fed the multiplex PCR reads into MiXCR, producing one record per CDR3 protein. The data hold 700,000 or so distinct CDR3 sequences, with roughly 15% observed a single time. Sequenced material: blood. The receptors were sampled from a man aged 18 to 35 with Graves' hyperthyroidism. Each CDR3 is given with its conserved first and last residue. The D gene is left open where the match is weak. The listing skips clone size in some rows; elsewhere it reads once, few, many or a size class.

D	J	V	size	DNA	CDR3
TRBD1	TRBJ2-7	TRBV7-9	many	TGTGCCAGCACCCCCTGGACGGGACAGGGGGCAAGGGAGAACGAGCAGTACTTC	CASTPWTGQGARENEQYF
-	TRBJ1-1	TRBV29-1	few	TGCAGCGTTGAAGCTCGATCGGGGAACACTGAAGCTTTCTTT	CSVEARSGNTEAFF
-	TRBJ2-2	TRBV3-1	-	TGTGTCAGCAGCCCCCCTAGTACCGGGGAGCTGTTTTTT	CVSSPPSTGELFF
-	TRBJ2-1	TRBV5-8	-	TGTGCCAGCAGCTTGGCGCCGTTGGGAGGTGAGCAGTTCTTC	CASSLAPLGGEQFF
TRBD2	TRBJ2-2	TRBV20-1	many	TGCAGTGCTAGTGGACTAGCGAACACCGGGGAGCTGTTTTTT	CSASGLANTGELFF
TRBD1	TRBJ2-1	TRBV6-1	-	TGTGCCAGCAGACGCGACAGGGAGTCCTACAATGAGCAGTTCTTC	CASRRDRESYNEQFF
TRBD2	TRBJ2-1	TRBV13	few	TGTGCCAGCAGCCAGTTCCGCGGGAGCAATGAGCAGTTCTTC	CASSQFRGSNEQFF
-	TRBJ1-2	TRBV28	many	TGTGCCAGCAGTTACGGTCCTATGAACTATGGCTACACCTTC	CASSYGPMNYGYTF
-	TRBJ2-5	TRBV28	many	TGTGCCAGCAGCCCGCGTCAGGGTCCAGAGACCCAGTACTTC	CASSPRQGPETQYF
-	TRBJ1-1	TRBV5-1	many	TGCGCCAGCAGCTCGGGACTCCCGGCAACTGAAGCTTTCTTT	CASSSGLPATEAFF
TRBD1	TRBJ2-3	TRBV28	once	TGTGCCAGCAGTTCCCCCGGGACAGGGTCAGATACGCAGTATTTT	CASSSPGTGSDTQYF
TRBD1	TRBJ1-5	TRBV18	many	TGTGCCAGCTCACCGCCGGGACAGGGAGAGAATCAGCCCCAGCATTTT	CASSPPGQGENQPQHF
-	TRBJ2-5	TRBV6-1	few	TGTGCCAGCAGGGACGGCGTCAAACCTGGCCAGTACTTC	CASRDGVKPGQYF
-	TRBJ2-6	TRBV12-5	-	TGTGCTAGTAGTTTCAATACGATGAGGCCTGGGGCCAACGTCCTGACTTTC	CASSFNTMRPGANVLTF
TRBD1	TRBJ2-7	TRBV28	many	TGTGCCAGCAGCCTTGGGGGGACAGGGATCTACGAGCAGTACTTC	CASSLGGTGIYEQYF
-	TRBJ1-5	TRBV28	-	TGTGCCAGCAGTTCCCACTCAGCCGGGGGGGGGGAAGGTTGGCAGCCCCGGCATTTT	CASSSHSAGGGEGWQPRHF
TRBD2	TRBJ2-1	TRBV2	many	TGTGCCAGCAGGGGACTAGACAATGAGCAGTTCTTC	CASRGLDNEQFF
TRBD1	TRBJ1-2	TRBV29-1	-	TGCAGCGTTCCAGAGACAGGGAAGAATGGCTACACCTTC	CSVPETGKNGYTF
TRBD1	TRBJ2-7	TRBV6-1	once	TGTGCCAGCAGTGAAAGGACAGGGAGCTCCTACGAGCAGTACTTC	CASSERTGSSYEQYF
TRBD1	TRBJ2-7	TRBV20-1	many	TGCAGTGCTCGCCCGGGACAGGGCTACGAGCAGTACTTC	CSARPGQGYEQYF
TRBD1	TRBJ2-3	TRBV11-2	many	TGTGCCAGCAGCTCTCTCGGACAGGGCTCGGATACGCAGTATTTT	CASSSLGQGSDTQYF
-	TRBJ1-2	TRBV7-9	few	TGTGCCAGCAGCCCCCAGGCGGTCTATGGCTACACCTTC	CASSPQAVYGYTF
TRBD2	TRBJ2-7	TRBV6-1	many	TGTGCCAGCAGTTATCGGACTAGCGGGACCTCCGAGCAGTACTTC	CASSYRTSGTSEQYF
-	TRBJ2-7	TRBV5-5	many	TGTGCCAGCAGGGAAGTAGGGGGAAGGACCTACGAGCAGTACTTC	CASREVGGRTYEQYF
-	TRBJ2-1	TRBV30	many	TGTGCCTGGAGGGGGACCCCGATTTACAATGAGCAGTTCTTC	CAWRGTPIYNEQFF
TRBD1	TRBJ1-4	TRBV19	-	TGTGCCAGTAGTCCGGTGGACAGGTGGACTAATGAAAAACTGTTTTTT	CASSPVDRWTNEKLFF
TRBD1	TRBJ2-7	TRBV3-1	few	TGTGCCAGCAGCCGATTCCCGGGACAGGGGCCCGAGCAGTACTTC	CASSRFPGQGPEQYF
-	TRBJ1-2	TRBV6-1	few	TGTGCCAGCAGTGAAGAACCTCGACAGGACCGTAACTATGGCTACACCTTC	CASSEEPRQDRNYGYTF
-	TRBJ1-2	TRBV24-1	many	TGTGCCACCAGTGAGGGCCCGGACTATGGCTACACCTTC	CATSEGPDYGYTF
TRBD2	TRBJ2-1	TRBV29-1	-	TGCAGCGTTGTTGTGGGGACTAGCGGGGGGTGGAATGAGCAGTTCTTC	CSVVVGTSGGWNEQFF
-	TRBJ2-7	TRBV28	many	TGTGCCAGCAGTAACCTCGCCGGGACACCCTCCTACGAGCAGTACTTC	CASSNLAGTPSYEQYF
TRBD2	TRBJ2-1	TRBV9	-	TGTGCCAGCAGGTCCGCCGGGACTAGGCTCAATGAGCAGTTCTTC	CASRSAGTRLNEQFF